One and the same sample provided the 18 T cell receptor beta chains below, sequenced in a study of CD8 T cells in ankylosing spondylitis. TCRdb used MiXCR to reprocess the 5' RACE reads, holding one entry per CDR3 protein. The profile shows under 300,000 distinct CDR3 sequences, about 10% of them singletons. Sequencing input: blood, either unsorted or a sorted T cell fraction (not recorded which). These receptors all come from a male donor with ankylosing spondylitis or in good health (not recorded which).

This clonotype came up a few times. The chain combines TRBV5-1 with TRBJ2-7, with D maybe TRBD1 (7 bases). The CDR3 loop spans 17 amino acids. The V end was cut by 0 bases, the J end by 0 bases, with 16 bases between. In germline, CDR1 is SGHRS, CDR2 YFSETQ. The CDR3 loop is CASSLGQGGPISYEQYF. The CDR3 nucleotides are TGCGCCAGCAGCTTGGGGCAGGGGGGCCCTATCTCCTACGAGCAGTACTTC. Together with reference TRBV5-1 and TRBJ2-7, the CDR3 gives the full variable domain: KAGVTQTPRYLIKTRGQQVTLSCSPISGHRSVSWYQQTPGQGLQFLFEYFSETQRNKGNFPGRFSGRQFSNSRSEMNVSTLELGDSALYLCASSLGQGGPISYEQYFGPGTRLTVT.

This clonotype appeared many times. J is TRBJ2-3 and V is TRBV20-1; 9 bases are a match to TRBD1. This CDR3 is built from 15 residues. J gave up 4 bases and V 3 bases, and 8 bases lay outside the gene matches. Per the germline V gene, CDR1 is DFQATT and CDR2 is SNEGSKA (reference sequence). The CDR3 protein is CSASPRTGDSDTQYF. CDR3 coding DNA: TGCAGTGCTAGTCCGAGGACAGGGGATTCAGATACGCAGTATTTT.

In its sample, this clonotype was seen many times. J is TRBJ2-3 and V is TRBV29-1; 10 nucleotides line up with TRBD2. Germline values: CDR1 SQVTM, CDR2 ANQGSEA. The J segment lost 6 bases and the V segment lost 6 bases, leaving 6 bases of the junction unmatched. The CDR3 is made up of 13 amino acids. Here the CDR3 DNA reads TGCAGCGTCACAGCGGGAGGGCCGGATACGCAGTATTTT. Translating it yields CSVTAGGPDTQYF.

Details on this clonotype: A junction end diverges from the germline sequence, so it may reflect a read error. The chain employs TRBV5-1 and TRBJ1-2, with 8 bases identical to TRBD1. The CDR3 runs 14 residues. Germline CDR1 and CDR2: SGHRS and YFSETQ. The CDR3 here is CASSLYGQGKGLAF. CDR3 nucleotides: TGCGCCAGCAGTTTATACGGACAGGGAAAGGGTCTGGCCTTC.

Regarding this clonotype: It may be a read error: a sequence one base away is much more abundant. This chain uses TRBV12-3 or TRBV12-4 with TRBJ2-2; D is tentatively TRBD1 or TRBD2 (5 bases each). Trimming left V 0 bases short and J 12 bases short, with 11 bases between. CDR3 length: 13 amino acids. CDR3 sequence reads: CASSLAGWGKLFF. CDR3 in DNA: TGTGCCAGCAGTTTAGCAGGGTGGGGGAAGCTGTTTTTT.

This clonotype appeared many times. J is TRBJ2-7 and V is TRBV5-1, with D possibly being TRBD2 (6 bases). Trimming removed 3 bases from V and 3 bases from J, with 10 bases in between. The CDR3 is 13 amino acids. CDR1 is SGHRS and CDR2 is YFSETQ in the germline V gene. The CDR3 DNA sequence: TGCGCCAGCAGCTGGGAGGAGGGCTACGAGCAGTACTTC. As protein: CASSWEEGYEQYF.

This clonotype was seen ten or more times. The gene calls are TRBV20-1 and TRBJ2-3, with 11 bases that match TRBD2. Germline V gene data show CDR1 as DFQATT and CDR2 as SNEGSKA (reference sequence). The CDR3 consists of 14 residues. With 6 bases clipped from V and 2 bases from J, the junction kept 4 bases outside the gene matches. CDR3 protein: CSAILAGATDTQYF. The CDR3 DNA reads TGCAGTGCGATACTAGCGGGGGCCACAGATACGCAGTATTTT.

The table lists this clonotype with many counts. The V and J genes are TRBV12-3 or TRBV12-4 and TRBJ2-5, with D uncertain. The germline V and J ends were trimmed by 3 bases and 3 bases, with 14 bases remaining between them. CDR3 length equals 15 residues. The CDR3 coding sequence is TGTGCCAGCAGTTTGATCGGAGTGCCCAAAGAGACCCAGTACTTC. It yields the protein CASSLIGVPKETQYF.

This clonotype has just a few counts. DNA for the CDR3: TGCAGTGCTACCCCCGAGGGCTTAAACACTGAAGCTTTCTTT. Protein: CSATPEGLNTEAFF. The genes are TRBV20-1 and TRBJ1-1; D gene ambiguous. CDR3 length: 14 amino acids. With 4 bases removed from V and 2 bases from J, the gap between germline ends came to 14 bases. In germline, CDR1 is DFQATT, CDR2 SNEGSKA (reference sequence).

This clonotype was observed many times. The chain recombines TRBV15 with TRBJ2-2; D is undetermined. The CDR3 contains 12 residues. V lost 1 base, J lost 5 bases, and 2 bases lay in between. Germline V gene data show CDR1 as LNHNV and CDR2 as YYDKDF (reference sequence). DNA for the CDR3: TGTGCCACCAGCAGAGGGACCGGGGAGCTGTTTTTT. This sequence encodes CATSRGTGELFF.

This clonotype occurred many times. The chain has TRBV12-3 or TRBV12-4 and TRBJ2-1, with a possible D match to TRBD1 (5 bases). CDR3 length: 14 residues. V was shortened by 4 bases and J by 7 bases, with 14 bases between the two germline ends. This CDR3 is CASSSGPPPNEQFF. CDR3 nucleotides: TGTGCCAGCAGTTCAGGGCCCCCTCCTAATGAGCAGTTCTTC.

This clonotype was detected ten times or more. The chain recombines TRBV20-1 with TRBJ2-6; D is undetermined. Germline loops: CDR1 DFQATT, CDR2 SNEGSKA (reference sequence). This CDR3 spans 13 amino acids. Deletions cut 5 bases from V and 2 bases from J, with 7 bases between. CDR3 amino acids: CSAPVAGANVLTF. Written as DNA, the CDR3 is TGCAGTGCTCCAGTGGCTGGGGCCAACGTCCTGACTTTC.

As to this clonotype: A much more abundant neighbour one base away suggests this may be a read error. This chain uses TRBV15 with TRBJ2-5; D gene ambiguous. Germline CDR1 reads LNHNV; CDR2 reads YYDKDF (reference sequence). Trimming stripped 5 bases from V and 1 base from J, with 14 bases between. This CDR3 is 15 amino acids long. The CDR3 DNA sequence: TGTGCCACCAGCCGTTTCTACAGTCTCCAAGAGACCCAGTACTTC. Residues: CATSRFYSLQETQYF.

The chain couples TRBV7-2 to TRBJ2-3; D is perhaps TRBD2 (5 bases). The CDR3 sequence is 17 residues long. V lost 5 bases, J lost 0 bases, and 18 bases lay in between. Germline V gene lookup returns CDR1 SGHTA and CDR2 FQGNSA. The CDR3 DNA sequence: TGTGCCAGCAGCCTACCACTAACCGGGATTAGCACAGATACGCAGTATTTT. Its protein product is CASSLPLTGISTDTQYF.

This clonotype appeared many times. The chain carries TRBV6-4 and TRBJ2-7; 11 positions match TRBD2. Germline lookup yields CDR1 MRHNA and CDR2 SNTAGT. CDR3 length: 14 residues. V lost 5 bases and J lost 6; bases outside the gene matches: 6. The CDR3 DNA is TGTGCCAGCAGTCAACTAGCGGGGGATCGCGAGCAGTACTTC. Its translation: CASSQLAGDREQYF.

CDR3 protein: CASSYAGTGRANEQFF. The CDR3 DNA reads TGCGCCAGCAGCTACGCCGGGACAGGCCGCGCAAATGAGCAGTTCTTC. V is TRBV5-1 and J is TRBJ2-1, with 8 bases matching TRBD1. CDR1 SGHRS and CDR2 YFSETQ come from the germline V gene. The CDR3 length is 16 residues. V lost 3 bases and J lost 7; bases outside the gene matches: 12. Based on the CDR3 plus reference TRBV5-1 and TRBJ2-1, the full variable domain is KAGVTQTPRYLIKTRGQQVTLSCSPISGHRSVSWYQQTPGQGLQFLFEYFSETQRNKGNFPGRFSGRQFSNSRSEMNVSTLELGDSALYLCASSYAGTGRANEQFFGPGTRLTVL.

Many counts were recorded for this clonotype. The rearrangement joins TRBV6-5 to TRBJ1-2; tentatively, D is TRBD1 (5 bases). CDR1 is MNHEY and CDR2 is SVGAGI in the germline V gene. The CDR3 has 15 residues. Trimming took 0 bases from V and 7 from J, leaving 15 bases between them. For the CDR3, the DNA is TGTGCCAGCAGTTACTCGATCAAGGGGCAGGGTGGCTACACCTTC. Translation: CASSYSIKGQGGYTF.

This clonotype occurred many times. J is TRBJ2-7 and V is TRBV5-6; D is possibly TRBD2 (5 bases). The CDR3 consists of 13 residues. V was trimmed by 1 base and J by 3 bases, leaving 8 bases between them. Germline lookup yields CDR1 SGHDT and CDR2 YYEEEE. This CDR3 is CASSLRRGYEQYF. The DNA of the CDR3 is TGTGCCAGCAGCTTGCGCCGGGGCTACGAGCAGTACTTC.